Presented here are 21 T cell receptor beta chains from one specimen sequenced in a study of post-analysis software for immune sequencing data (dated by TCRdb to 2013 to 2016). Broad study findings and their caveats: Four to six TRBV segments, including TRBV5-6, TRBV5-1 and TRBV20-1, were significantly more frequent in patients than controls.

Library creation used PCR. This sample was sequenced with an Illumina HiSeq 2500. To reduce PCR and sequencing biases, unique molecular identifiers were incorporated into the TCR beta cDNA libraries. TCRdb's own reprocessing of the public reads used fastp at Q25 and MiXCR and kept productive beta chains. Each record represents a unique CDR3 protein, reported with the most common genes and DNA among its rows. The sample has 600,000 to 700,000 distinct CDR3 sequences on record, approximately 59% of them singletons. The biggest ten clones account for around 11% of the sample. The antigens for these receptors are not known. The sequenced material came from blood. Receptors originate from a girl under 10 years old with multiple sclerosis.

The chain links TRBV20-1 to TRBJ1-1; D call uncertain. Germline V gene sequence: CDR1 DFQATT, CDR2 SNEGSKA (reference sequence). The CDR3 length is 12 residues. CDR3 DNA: TGCAGGGCTGAAACGGCGAACACTGAAGCTTTCTTT. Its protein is CRAETANTEAFF.

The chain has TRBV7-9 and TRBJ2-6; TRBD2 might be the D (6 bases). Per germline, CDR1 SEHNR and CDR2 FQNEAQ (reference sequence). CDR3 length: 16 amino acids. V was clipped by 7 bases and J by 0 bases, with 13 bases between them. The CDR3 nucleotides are TGTGCCAGCAAGTTGGACGGGAGCTCTGGGGCCAACGTCCTGACTTTC. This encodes CASKLDGSSGANVLTF.

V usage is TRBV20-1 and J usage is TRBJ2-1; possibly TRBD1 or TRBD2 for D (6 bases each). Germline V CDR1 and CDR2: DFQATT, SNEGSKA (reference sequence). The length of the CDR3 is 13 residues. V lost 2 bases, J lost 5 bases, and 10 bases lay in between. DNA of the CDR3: TGCAGTGCTAGACGGGGGCGAGACAATGAGCAGTTCTTC. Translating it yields CSARRGRDNEQFF.

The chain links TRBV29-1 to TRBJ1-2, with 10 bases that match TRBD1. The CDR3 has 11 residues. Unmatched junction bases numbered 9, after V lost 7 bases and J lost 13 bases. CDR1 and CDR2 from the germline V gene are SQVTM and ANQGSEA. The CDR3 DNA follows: TGCAGCGAAGGACAGGGGGTGTTTAGCACCTTC. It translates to CSEGQGVFSTF.

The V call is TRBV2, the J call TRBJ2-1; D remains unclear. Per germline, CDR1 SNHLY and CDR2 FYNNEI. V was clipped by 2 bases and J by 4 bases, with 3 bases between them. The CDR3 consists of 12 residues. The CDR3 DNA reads TGTGCCAGCAGTGAACTGTACAATGAGCAGTTCTTC. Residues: CASSELYNEQFF. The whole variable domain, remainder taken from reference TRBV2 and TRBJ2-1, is EPEVTQTPSHQVTQMGQEVILRCVPISNHLYFYWYRQILGQKVEFLVSFYNNEISEKSEIFDDQFSVERPDGSNFTLKIRSTKLEDSAMYFCASSELYNEQFFGPGTRLTVL.

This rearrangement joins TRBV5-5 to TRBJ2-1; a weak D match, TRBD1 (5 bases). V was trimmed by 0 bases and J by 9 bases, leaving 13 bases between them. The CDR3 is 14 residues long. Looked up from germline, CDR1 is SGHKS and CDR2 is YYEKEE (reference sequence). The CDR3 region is CASSLVSRATEQFF. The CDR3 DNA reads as TGTGCCAGCAGCTTGGTGTCCAGGGCAACTGAGCAGTTCTTC. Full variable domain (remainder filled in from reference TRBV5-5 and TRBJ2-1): DAGVTQSPTHLIKTRGQQVTLRCSPISGHKSVSWYQQVLGQGPQFIFQYYEKEERGRGNFPDRFSARQFPNYSSELNVNALLLGDSALYLCASSLVSRATEQFFGPGTRLTVL.

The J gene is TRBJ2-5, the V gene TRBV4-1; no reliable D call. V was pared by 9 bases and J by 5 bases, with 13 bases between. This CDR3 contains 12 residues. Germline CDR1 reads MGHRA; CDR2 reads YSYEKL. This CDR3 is CARRPPPETQYF. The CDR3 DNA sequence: TGCGCCAGAAGACCCCCTCCGGAGACCCAGTACTTC.

This chain's CDR3 is CASSPANYNEQFF. CDR3 nucleotide sequence: TGTGCCAGCAGCCCCGCTAACTACAATGAGCAGTTCTTC. This chain connects TRBV7-9 to TRBJ2-1; D call uncertain. Germline V gives CDR1 SEHNR, CDR2 FQNEAQ (reference sequence). With 5 bases removed from V and 3 bases from J, the gap between germline ends came to 8 bases. The CDR3 totals 13 residues.

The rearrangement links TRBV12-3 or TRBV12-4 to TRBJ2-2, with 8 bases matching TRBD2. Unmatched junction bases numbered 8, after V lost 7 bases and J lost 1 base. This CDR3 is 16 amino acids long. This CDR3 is CASTISGTGNTGELFF. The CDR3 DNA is TGTGCCAGCACCATTAGCGGGACGGGGAACACCGGGGAGCTGTTTTTT.

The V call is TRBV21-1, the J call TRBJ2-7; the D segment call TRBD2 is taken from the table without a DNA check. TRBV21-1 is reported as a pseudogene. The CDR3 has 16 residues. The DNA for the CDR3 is TGTGCCAGCAGCAGACCCGAGGGACTGCAGCCCTACGAGCAGTACTTC. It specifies CASSRPEGLQPYEQYF.

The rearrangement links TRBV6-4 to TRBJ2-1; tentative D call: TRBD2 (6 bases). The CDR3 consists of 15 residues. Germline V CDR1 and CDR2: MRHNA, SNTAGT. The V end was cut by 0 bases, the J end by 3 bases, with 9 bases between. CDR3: CASSDSGGVYNEQFF. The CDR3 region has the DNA TGTGCCAGCAGTGACTCGGGCGGGGTCTACAATGAGCAGTTCTTC.

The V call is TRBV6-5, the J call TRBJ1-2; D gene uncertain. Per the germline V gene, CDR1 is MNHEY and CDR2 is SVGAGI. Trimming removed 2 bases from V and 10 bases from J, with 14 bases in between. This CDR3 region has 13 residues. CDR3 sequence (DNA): TGTGCCAGCAGTTACCTGGCGGGTACATACTACACCTTC. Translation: CASSYLAGTYYTF.

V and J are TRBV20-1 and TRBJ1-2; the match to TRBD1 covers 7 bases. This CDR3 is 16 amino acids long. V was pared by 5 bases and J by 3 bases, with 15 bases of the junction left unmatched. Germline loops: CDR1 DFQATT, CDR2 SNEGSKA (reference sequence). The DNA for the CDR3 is TGCAGTGCTCTGGACAGGAAGGGAGGTTCGGACTATGGCTACACCTTC. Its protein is CSALDRKGGSDYGYTF.

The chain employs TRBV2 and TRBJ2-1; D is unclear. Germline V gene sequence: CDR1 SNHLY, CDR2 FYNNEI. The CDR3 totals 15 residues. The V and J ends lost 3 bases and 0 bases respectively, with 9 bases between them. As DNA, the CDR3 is TGTGCCAGCAGTGATCTCGCGAACTCCTACAATGAGCAGTTCTTC. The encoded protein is CASSDLANSYNEQFF.

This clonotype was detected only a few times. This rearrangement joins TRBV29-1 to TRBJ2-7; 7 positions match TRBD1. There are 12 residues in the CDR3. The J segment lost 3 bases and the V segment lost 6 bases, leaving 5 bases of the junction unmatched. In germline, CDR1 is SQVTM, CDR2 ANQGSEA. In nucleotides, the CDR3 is TGCAGCGTACTAGGGGGCGGCTACGAGCAGTACTTC. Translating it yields CSVLGGGYEQYF.

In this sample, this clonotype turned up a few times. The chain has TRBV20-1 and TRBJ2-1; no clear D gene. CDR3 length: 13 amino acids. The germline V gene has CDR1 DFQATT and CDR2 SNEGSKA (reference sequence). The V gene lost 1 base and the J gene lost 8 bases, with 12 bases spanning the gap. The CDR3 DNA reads TGCAGTGCTAGAGTAGGCCAAGTCTATGAGCAGTTCTTC. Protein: CSARVGQVYEQFF.

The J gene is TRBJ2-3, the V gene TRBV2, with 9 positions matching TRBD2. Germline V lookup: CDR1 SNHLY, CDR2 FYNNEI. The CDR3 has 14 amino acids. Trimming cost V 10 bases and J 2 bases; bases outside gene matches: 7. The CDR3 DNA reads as TGTGCCACACAGGGACTAGCCCTCACAGATACGCAGTATTTT. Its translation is CATQGLALTDTQYF.

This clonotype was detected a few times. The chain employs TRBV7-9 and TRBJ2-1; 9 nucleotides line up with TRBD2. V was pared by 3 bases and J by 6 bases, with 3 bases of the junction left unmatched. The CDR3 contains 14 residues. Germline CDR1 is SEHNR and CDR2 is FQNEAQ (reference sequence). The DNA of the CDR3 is TGTGCCAGCAGCTTGACTAGCGGATCCAATGAGCAGTTCTTC. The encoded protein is CASSLTSGSNEQFF.

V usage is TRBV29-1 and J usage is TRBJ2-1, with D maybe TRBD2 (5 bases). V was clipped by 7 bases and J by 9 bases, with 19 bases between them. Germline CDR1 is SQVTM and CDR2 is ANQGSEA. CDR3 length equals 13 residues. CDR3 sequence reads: CSGTLLGLGEQFF. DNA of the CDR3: TGCAGCGGGACCCTATTAGGACTGGGTGAGCAGTTCTTC.

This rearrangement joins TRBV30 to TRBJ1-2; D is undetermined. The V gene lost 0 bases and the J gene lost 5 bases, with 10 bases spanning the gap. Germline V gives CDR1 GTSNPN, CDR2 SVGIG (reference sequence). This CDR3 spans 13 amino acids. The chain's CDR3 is CAWSVSAVYGYTF. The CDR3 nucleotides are TGTGCCTGGAGTGTATCGGCTGTTTATGGCTACACCTTC.

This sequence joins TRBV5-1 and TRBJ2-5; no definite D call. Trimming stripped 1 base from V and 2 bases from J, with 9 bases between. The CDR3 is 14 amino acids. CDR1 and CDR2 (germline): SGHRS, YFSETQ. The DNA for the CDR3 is TGCGCCAGCAGCTTGCCCGGGCCGCAAGAGACCCAGTACTTC. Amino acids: CASSLPGPQETQYF.